This T cell receptor (beta chain) was captured by sequencing in a study of post-analysis software for immune sequencing data. Background on the study: The cohort encompassed relapsing-remitting, secondary progressive and progressive-relapsing multiple sclerosis disease courses.

About this clonotype itself: Its antigen is not known.

Researchers reported that TCR beta cDNA libraries carried unique molecular identifiers. In TCRdb, the PCR reads were re-called with MiXCR into one record per CDR3 protein. There are 800,000 to 950,000 distinct CDR3 sequences in the sample; approximately 53% occur only once, and roughly 4.4% lies in the top ten. General study points: F measure clustering grouped samples strongly by preparation batch. Patients showed TRBV5-6, TRBV5-1 and TRBV20-1 among five TRBV segments more frequent than in controls. Compared with controls, patients showed significantly lower normalized Chao1 diversity.

Germline V CDR1 and CDR2: WSHSY, SAAADI. This CDR3 has 18 residues. Unmatched junction bases numbered 14, after V lost 5 bases and J lost 5 bases. The receptor was derived from a girl under 18 with multiple sclerosis. Material: blood. This rearrangement joins TRBV10-2 to TRBJ2-2; 10 bases map to TRBD2. The CDR3 bases are TGCGCCAGCAGTCACGATCGATGGCTAGCGGGAGAAACCGGGGAGCTGTTTTTT. Protein: CASSHDRWLAGETGELFF.